The present entry profiles one T cell receptor beta chain with its context. No antigen is known for it. V lost 4 bases, J lost 5 bases, and 12 bases lay in between. There are 13 residues in the CDR3. CDR1 SQVTM and CDR2 ANQGSEA come from the germline V gene. This sample was included in a study of cytomegalovirus exposure and HLA in healthy donors. The study's findings and limits: Later examination showed HLA-associated TCR beta chains had greater clonal expansion than equally common others. In a later analysis, CMV-associated beta chains were mostly HLA-associated, it appeared.

PCR involved 60 Vbeta and 13 Jbeta primers. The data were produced by immunoSEQ multiplex PCR, yet TCRdb's version contains in-frame clones alone and is incomplete. This sample has 150,000 to 200,000 clones, with roughly 79% found just once. This cohort consisted of healthy bone marrow donors. These donors counted as nominally healthy when sampled, but unrecorded immune exposures were likely. This TCR was recovered from a young woman in good health and CMV-seropositive. This chain connects TRBV29-1 to TRBJ2-1; D call uncertain. Source material: PBMCs. CDR3 protein: CSVVAIRDNEQFF. The CDR3 region has the DNA TGCAGCGTTGTGGCGATTCGGGACAATGAGCAGTTCTTC.